A selection of T cell receptor beta chains follows, all from one sample in a study of post-analysis software for immune sequencing data. TCRdb redid the calling of the PCR reads with MiXCR, one entry per CDR3 protein. Of over 250,000 distinct CDR3 sequences listed, less than 40% were seen once; the top ten hold more than 4%. Sequenced material: blood. These TCRs come from a girl under 18 with multiple sclerosis. Both conserved end residues are part of each CDR3. Each record gives: J gene, V gene, clone size, D gene, CDR3 DNA, CDR3 protein. D genes are given only for firm matches. Clone size is shown for a subset of rows, as once, few, many or a class of expanded clone.

J: TRBJ2-7
V: TRBV20-1
size: .
D: TRBD2
DNA: TGCAGTGCTCCTTCGACTAGCGGAAACTACGAGCAGTACTTC
CDR3: CSAPSTSGNYEQYF

J: TRBJ2-1
V: TRBV6-6
size: many
D: TRBD2
DNA: TGTGCCAGCAGTTACGCGACTAGCGGGGGGAACAATGAGCAGTTCTTC
CDR3: CASSYATSGGNNEQFF

J: TRBJ2-1
V: TRBV7-9
size: .
D: TRBD2
DNA: TGTGCCAGCAGCCCAGTGACTAGCGGGAAGCATGAGCAGTTCTTC
CDR3: CASSPVTSGKHEQFF

J: TRBJ2-1
V: TRBV9
size: many
D: .
DNA: TGTGCCAGCAGCGCGACCTCTAGCGCTACCTACAATGAGCAGTTCTTC
CDR3: CASSATSSATYNEQFF

J: TRBJ2-4
V: TRBV6-2/TRBV6-3
size: .
D: TRBD2
DNA: TGTGCCGCTAGCGGGAGGAGTGAACGACTGAGGGACATTCAGTACTTC
CDR3: CAASGRSERLRDIQYF

J: TRBJ1-2
V: TRBV5-1
size: .
D: .
DNA: TGCGCCAGCAGCTTGGAGGACGTCAACGGGGGCTACACCTTC
CDR3: CASSLEDVNGGYTF

J: TRBJ2-1
V: TRBV20-1
size: many
D: .
DNA: TGCAGTGCTAGATCCCCCACGGGACCCTCCTACAATGAGCAGTTCTTC
CDR3: CSARSPTGPSYNEQFF

J: TRBJ1-1
V: TRBV29-1
size: many
D: TRBD1
DNA: TGCAGCGGAACGGGACAGGTGAACACTGAAGCTTTCTTT
CDR3: CSGTGQVNTEAFF

J: TRBJ2-5
V: TRBV24-1
size: many
D: TRBD1
DNA: TGTGCCACCGAGGGGACAGGGGAAGGAGAGACCCAGTACTTC
CDR3: CATEGTGEGETQYF

J: TRBJ1-2
V: TRBV6-5
size: .
D: .
DNA: TGTGCCAGCAGGTACGGGCCAGGAAGGGATGGCTACACCTTC
CDR3: CASRYGPGRDGYTF

J: TRBJ2-5
V: TRBV5-6
size: few
D: TRBD2
DNA: TGTACCAGCGTGAAGCGGGAGCAAGAGACCCAGTACTTC
CDR3: CTSVKREQETQYF

J: TRBJ1-5
V: TRBV3-1
size: few
D: .
DNA: TGTGCCAGCAGCCAAGACTCTTATAGCAATCAGCCCCAGCATTTT
CDR3: CASSQDSYSNQPQHF

J: TRBJ1-2
V: TRBV27
size: many
D: .
DNA: TGTGCCAGCAGTTTCAGGGCCAACTATGGCTACACCTTC
CDR3: CASSFRANYGYTF

J: TRBJ2-5
V: TRBV5-1
size: many
D: .
DNA: TGCGCCAGCAGCGCGGGGGACAGCCAAGAGACCCAGTACTTC
CDR3: CASSAGDSQETQYF

J: TRBJ2-3
V: TRBV9
size: few
D: .
DNA: TGTGCCAGCAACCTCGGGAGCACAGATACGCAGTATTTT
CDR3: CASNLGSTDTQYF

J: TRBJ1-5
V: TRBV7-2
size: many
D: .
DNA: TGTGCCAGCAGCTTAGACCATTTGCAGCCCCAGCATTTT
CDR3: CASSLDHLQPQHF

J: TRBJ2-4
V: TRBV29-1
size: once
D: .
DNA: TGCAGCGTCGAGTCGGAAGGATACGGCAAAAACATTCAGTACTTC
CDR3: CSVESEGYGKNIQYF

J: TRBJ1-2
V: TRBV7-2
size: .
D: .
DNA: TGTGCCAGCAGCGCTGAGGGGCTCGTCTATGGCTACACCTTC
CDR3: CASSAEGLVYGYTF

J: TRBJ2-5
V: TRBV4-2
size: many
D: .
DNA: TGTGCCAGCAGCCAAGAATCGGGGGCCCAAGAGACCCAGTACTTC
CDR3: CASSQESGAQETQYF

J: TRBJ2-2
V: TRBV7-2
size: few
D: TRBD2
DNA: TGTGCCAGCAGCCTACGGACTAGCGGATTCGCGAACACCGGGGAGCTGTTTTTT
CDR3: CASSLRTSGFANTGELFF

J: TRBJ1-1
V: TRBV19
size: .
D: TRBD1
DNA: TGTGCCAGTAGCCCCACAGGGGGCGCTGAAGCTTTCTTT
CDR3: CASSPTGGAEAFF

J: TRBJ2-5
V: TRBV15
size: many
D: TRBD1
DNA: TGTGCCACCAGCATCGACAGGGCGGGTGGTGATGGAGAGACCCAGTACTTC
CDR3: CATSIDRAGGDGETQYF

J: TRBJ2-5
V: TRBV27
size: many
D: .
DNA: TGTGCCAGCAGTTCCCTTGGGGTAGAGACCCAGTACTTC
CDR3: CASSSLGVETQYF

J: TRBJ2-5
V: TRBV28
size: many
D: TRBD2
DNA: TGTGCCAGCACCCCGGGACTAGCGGGCCGAGGGACCCAGTACTTC
CDR3: CASTPGLAGRGTQYF

J: TRBJ2-7
V: TRBV5-1
size: .
D: .
DNA: TGCGCCAGCAGCTTGGAGTTACGAAACGAGCAGTACTTC
CDR3: CASSLELRNEQYF

J: TRBJ1-1
V: TRBV5-1
size: few
D: .
DNA: TGCGCCAGCAGCTTACAGGGTGGCAACACTGAAGCTTTCTTT
CDR3: CASSLQGGNTEAFF

J: TRBJ2-1
V: TRBV10-1
size: .
D: .
DNA: TGCGCCAGCAGTGACCTGTCTGAACGCGGGTCCAATGAGCAGTTCTTC
CDR3: CASSDLSERGSNEQFF